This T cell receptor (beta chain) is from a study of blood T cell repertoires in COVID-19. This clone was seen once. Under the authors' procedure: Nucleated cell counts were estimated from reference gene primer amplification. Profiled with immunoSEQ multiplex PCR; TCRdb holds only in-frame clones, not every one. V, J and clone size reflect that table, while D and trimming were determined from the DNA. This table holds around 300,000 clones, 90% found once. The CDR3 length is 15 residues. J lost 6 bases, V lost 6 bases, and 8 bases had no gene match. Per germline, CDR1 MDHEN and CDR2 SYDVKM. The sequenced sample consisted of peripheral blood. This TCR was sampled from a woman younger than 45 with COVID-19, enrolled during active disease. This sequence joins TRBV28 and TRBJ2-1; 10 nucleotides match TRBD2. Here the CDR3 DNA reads TGTGCCAGCAGCTCCCTAGCGGGAGCTTCCAATGAGCAGTTCTTC. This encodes CASSSLAGASNEQFF.